A selection of T cell receptor beta chains follows, all from one sample in a study of lymphopenia after photon versus proton radiotherapy. Some clones are missing from TCRdb's copy, which holds only in-frame ones; the method was immunoSEQ multiplex PCR. The data contain about 83,000 clones, about 86% of them singletons. Sequencing used peripheral blood, obtained from a patient treated with proton-based radiotherapy. The receptors were gathered from a man in his 60s with pancreatic cancer. Both conserved end residues are part of each CDR3. D genes are given only for firm matches. Expanded clones get a size class; other rows say once, few or many, or leave the size out.

V	D	size	J	CDR3	DNA
TRBV7-2	NA	NA	TRBJ2-3	CASSSEATSPDTQYF	TGTGCCAGCAGCTCCGAGGCGACTAGTCCAGATACGCAGTATTTT
TRBV27	NA	NA	TRBJ2-6	CASRITGSSGANVLTF	TGTGCCAGCAGAATAACAGGGAGCTCTGGGGCCAACGTCCTGACTTTC
TRBV5-1	NA	once	TRBJ2-3	CASSPGQGGTYTDTQYF	TGCGCCAGCAGCCCTGGACAGGGAGGGACCTACACAGATACGCAGTATTTT
TRBV7-2	NA	once	TRBJ2-1	CASSRAGAGDYNEQFF	TGTGCCAGCAGCCGCGCGGGGGCGGGAGATTACAATGAGCAGTTCTTC
TRBV19	NA	NA	TRBJ2-7	CASSIGHLYEQYF	TGTGCCAGTAGTATAGGGCACCTCTACGAGCAGTACTTC
TRBV7-2	NA	NA	TRBJ2-7	CASSLRQAVYEQYF	TGTGCCAGCAGCCTACGACAGGCGGTCTACGAGCAGTACTTC
TRBV5-4	NA	once	TRBJ2-1	CASSSTGLEQFF	TGTGCCAGCAGCTCCACGGGACTTGAGCAGTTCTTC
TRBV28	TRBD1	once	TRBJ1-1	CASQGVRTEAFF	TGTGCCAGCCAGGGGGTGCGGACTGAAGCTTTCTTT
TRBV2	NA	NA	TRBJ1-2	CASSERERGNYGYTF	TGTGCCAGCAGTGAAAGGGAAAGGGGGAACTATGGCTACACCTTC
TRBV7-9	TRBD1	once	TRBJ2-5	CASSFTGVQETQYF	TGTGCCAGCAGCTTTACAGGGGTCCAAGAGACCCAGTACTTC
TRBV2	TRBD1	NA	TRBJ1-5	CASMSGGSQPQHF	TGTGCCAGCATGTCAGGGGGCAGCCAGCCCCAGCATTTT
TRBV11-2	NA	NA	TRBJ2-7	CASSLVGMGLGEQYF	TGTGCCAGCAGCTTAGTGGGCATGGGGTTGGGGGAGCAGTACTTC
TRBV5-1	NA	NA	TRBJ2-1	CASSKNREDEQFF	TGCGCCAGCAGCAAAAACAGAGAGGATGAGCAGTTCTTC
TRBV11-3	NA	NA	TRBJ2-3	CASSLDGRSTDTQYF	TGTGCCAGCAGTCTGGATGGGAGAAGCACAGATACGCAGTATTTT
TRBV21-1	NA	NA	TRBJ2-1	CASSSYIRRPRKNEQFF	TGTGCCAGCAGCTCCTACATCCGGAGACCACGGAAAAATGAGCAGTTCTTC
TRBV23-1	NA	few	TRBJ2-7	CASRDRTYSLYEQYF	TGCGCCAGCCGAGACCGGACTTACTCCTTATACGAGCAGTACTTC
TRBV28	NA	few	TRBJ2-1	CASSRQDPRSRNEQFF	TGTGCCAGCAGTCGACAAGATCCCCGGTCTCGCAATGAGCAGTTCTTC
TRBV15	NA	NA	TRBJ1-1	CATSWRVDTEAFF	TGTGCCACCAGCTGGAGAGTGGACACTGAAGCTTTCTTT
TRBV15	NA	NA	TRBJ1-2	CATSRLGVSSYTF	TGTGCCACCAGCCGGTTGGGGGTTTCTTCCTACACCTTC
TRBV6-4	NA	NA	TRBJ1-2	CASSEAVGVGGYTF	TGTGCCAGCAGTGAGGCAGTAGGGGTCGGTGGCTACACCTTC
TRBV9	NA	NA	TRBJ1-2	CASSPRENYGYTF	TGTGCCAGCAGCCCCCGGGAGAACTATGGCTACACCTTC
TRBV7-6	TRBD1	NA	TRBJ2-5	CASSQPGTGQETQYF	TGTGCCAGCAGCCAACCGGGGACAGGGCAAGAGACCCAGTACTTC
TRBV19	NA	NA	TRBJ1-1	CASSTQTANTEAFF	TGTGCCAGTAGTACCCAGACGGCTAACACTGAAGCTTTCTTT
TRBV9	NA	NA	TRBJ2-1	CASSPGPLNEQFF	TGTGCCAGCAGCCCCGGCCCCCTCAATGAGCAGTTCTTC